The rows below give T cell receptor beta chains drawn from one sample of a study of shared clonotypes between healthy human individuals. Data came from immunoSEQ multiplex PCR; TCRdb stores just in-frame clones and leaves some out. The table lists a few million clones, around 90% of them singletons. Input material: naive CD4+ T cells sorted from blood. These receptors originate from a man between 18 and 29 years old in good health. CDR3s include the opening cysteine and the closing phenylalanine or tryptophan. Fields, in order: CDR3 DNA, CDR3 protein, D gene, clone size, V gene, J gene. A D gene is named only where the DNA matches it firmly. The size entry is marked missing in some rows and otherwise reads once, few, many or a size class.

TGTGCCAGCAGTGAAGCCCGCGGTAGCTGGCAGCCCCAGCATTTT	CASSEARGSWQPQHF	NA	NA	TRBV6-1	TRBJ1-5
TGTGCCAGCAGTTACTCAACGAGGGGATGCGGGCGAACCTTTCTCGAGCAGTACTTC	CASSYSTRGCGRTFLEQYF	NA	NA	TRBV6-7	TRBJ2-7
TGTGCCAGCAGCTTGGGAGGTCCCAGCTCCTACGAGCAGTACTTC	CASSLGGPSSYEQYF	NA	NA	TRBV5-4	TRBJ2-7
TGTGCCAGCAGCAGAGGGACAGGGACTGAGACCTACTATGGCTACACCTTC	CASSRGTGTETYYGYTF	TRBD1	NA	TRBV7-9	TRBJ1-2
TGTGCCAGCAGTCCTATCAAGGGGACAGGGGCCTACGAGCAGTACTTC	CASSPIKGTGAYEQYF	TRBD1	NA	TRBV7-2	TRBJ2-7
TGTGCCAGCAGCTTCACCAGCAATCAGCCCCAGCATTTT	CASSFTSNQPQHF	NA	NA	TRBV7-2	TRBJ1-5
TGTGCCAGAAGCCCCACCCGGCCCCTTGGTAATGAGCAGTTCTTC	CARSPTRPLGNEQFF	NA	NA	TRBV5-3	TRBJ2-1
TGTGCCAGCAGCTTATACTCAATGACAGGTCCCTCCGGAAACACCATATATTTT	CASSLYSMTGPSGNTIYF	NA	NA	TRBV7-8	TRBJ1-3
TGCGCCAGCAGCTTGGGAGGGCCAAACAATGAGCAGTTCTTC	CASSLGGPNNEQFF	NA	once	TRBV5-1	TRBJ2-1
TGTGCCAGCAGCTTCGGGACTAGCGGGAGGAACACCGGGGAGCTGTTTTTT	CASSFGTSGRNTGELFF	TRBD2	NA	TRBV7-2	TRBJ2-2
TGTGCCAGCAGTTACGACAGCAACTACGAGCAGTACTTC	CASSYDSNYEQYF	NA	NA	TRBV6-6	TRBJ2-7
TGTGCCAGCAGTCCACCAGGGGGGACCTACAATGAGCAGTTCTTC	CASSPPGGTYNEQFF	NA	NA	TRBV6-5	TRBJ2-1
TGTGCCAGCAGCTCCAGGGACGGTTACACAGATACGCAGTATTTT	CASSSRDGYTDTQYF	NA	NA	TRBV7-8	TRBJ2-3
TGTGCCAGCAGCCCCTCGGGAACCGCGCACACTGAAGCTTTCTTT	CASSPSGTAHTEAFF	NA	NA	TRBV6-6	TRBJ1-1
TGTGCCAGCACCCCGGGACGGGTGAACACTGAAGCTTTCTTT	CASTPGRVNTEAFF	NA	NA	TRBV6-6	TRBJ1-1
TGTGCCAGCAAGGTGACTAGCGGCACAGATACGCAGTATTTT	CASKVTSGTDTQYF	TRBD2	NA	TRBV6-1	TRBJ2-3
TGTGCCAGCGGGGGATTAGGGACACAGACTGGCTACACCTTC	CASGGLGTQTGYTF	NA	NA	TRBV9	TRBJ1-2
TGTGCCATCAGTGAGTCGCGGTCGCCCGATCAAGAGACCCAGTACTTC	CAISESRSPDQETQYF	NA	NA	TRBV10-3	TRBJ2-5
TGTGCCAGCAGCCAGGGGGGGAAAGAGCAGTACTTC	CASSQGGKEQYF	NA	NA	TRBV7-2	TRBJ2-7
TGTGCTAGCAGCTTGGTGCTCCGGGACAGCTTTGGACTAGCGGAGCCCATCCAGCAGTACTTC	CASSLVLRDSFGLAEPIQQYF	TRBD2	NA	TRBV7-7	TRBJ2-7
TGTGCCACCCAGTCGCGGGCGGGCCTCCAGCGAGAGACCCAGTACTTC	CATQSRAGLQRETQYF	NA	NA	TRBV6-6	TRBJ2-5
TGTGCCAGCAGCCCTCCTGGGGGCTTCCAGTCCAATGAGCAGTTCTTC	CASSPPGGFQSNEQFF	NA	NA	TRBV7-9	TRBJ2-1